The rows below give T cell receptor beta chains drawn from one sample of a study of human T cells and chemical hapten exposure. TCRdb redid the calling of the RACE reads with MiXCR, one entry per CDR3 protein. The top ten clones hold about 3% of a sample with about 120,000 distinct CDR3 sequences, roughly 14% of them seen once. This sample comprised whole blood, obtained in connection with sensitization to the hapten diphenylcyclopropenone (DPC). These receptors were collected from a young woman with alopecia areata. Some clones in this sample may be carry-over from other donors' samples. Each CDR3 is given with its conserved first and last residue. The D gene is left open where the match is weak. Size tells how often a clone was seen (once, few, many) or the class of an expanded clone, and some rows leave it out.

clone size	D gene	J gene	V gene	CDR3 protein	CDR3 DNA
few	NA	TRBJ2-5	TRBV5-1	CASSTLERQSETQYF	TGCGCCAGCAGCACCTTAGAGAGGCAGTCGGAGACCCAGTACTTC
few	NA	TRBJ2-7	TRBV6-2/TRBV6-3	CASSQGLFEQYF	TGTGCCAGCAGTCAAGGACTGTTCGAGCAGTACTTC
few	TRBD2	TRBJ2-7	TRBV4-2	CASSQESLAGIYEQYF	TGTGCCAGCAGCCAAGAGAGCCTAGCGGGGATTTACGAGCAGTACTTC
NA	NA	TRBJ2-2	TRBV6-6	CASSYSRDTGELFF	TGTGCCAGCAGTTACTCGAGGGACACCGGGGAGCTGTTTTTT
many	NA	TRBJ2-7	TRBV27	CASSPQGVPYEQYF	TGTGCCAGCAGCCCTCAAGGGGTGCCCTACGAGCAGTACTTC
many	NA	TRBJ1-5	TRBV20-1	CSARGVQGIQPQHF	TGCAGTGCCCGAGGCGTTCAGGGGATTCAGCCCCAGCATTTT
few	NA	TRBJ1-4	TRBV20-1	CSAEWVKLFF	TGCAGTGCTGAGTGGGTAAAACTGTTTTTT
NA	TRBD2	TRBJ2-5	TRBV7-9	CASSPASGGAGETQYF	TGTGCCAGCAGCCCCGCTAGCGGGGGGGCCGGAGAGACCCAGTACTTC
few	NA	TRBJ2-7	TRBV20-1	CSARAGPAYEQYF	TGCAGTGCTAGAGCGGGACCCGCCTACGAGCAGTACTTC
many	TRBD2	TRBJ2-4	TRBV7-6	CASSPFYRGGGKNIQYF	TGTGCCAGCAGCCCCTTCTATCGCGGGGGGGGCAAAAACATTCAGTACTTC
NA	NA	TRBJ1-1	TRBV20-1	CSARPPNTEAFF	TGCAGTGCTCGGCCCCCGAACACTGAAGCTTTCTTT
NA	NA	TRBJ2-1	TRBV12-5	CASGLVKGGNEQFF	TGTGCTAGTGGTTTGGTAAAAGGGGGCAATGAGCAGTTCTTC
NA	TRBD1	TRBJ2-3	TRBV6-5	CASTEVGTGEDTQYF	TGTGCCAGCACCGAAGTCGGGACAGGGGAAGATACGCAGTATTTT
NA	NA	TRBJ1-1	TRBV4-3	CASSQDFRLGPNTEAFF	TGCGCCAGCAGCCAAGATTTTAGGCTAGGCCCGAACACTGAAGCTTTCTTT
few	NA	TRBJ2-7	TRBV11-2	CAGGQGGSYEQYF	TGTGCCGGAGGCCAGGGGGGTTCATACGAGCAGTACTTC
NA	NA	TRBJ2-2	TRBV10-3	CAISEPQNTGELFF	TGTGCCATCAGTGAGCCTCAGAACACCGGGGAGCTGTTTTTT
NA	NA	TRBJ1-6	TRBV7-2	CASSLVGGPRGSPLHF	TGTGCCAGCAGCTTAGTAGGCGGACCTAGGGGTTCACCCCTCCACTTT
many	NA	TRBJ1-5	TRBV7-2	CASSQGRGQPQHF	TGTGCCAGCTCACAAGGGAGGGGTCAGCCCCAGCATTTT
many	NA	TRBJ2-3	TRBV7-2	CASSLDGARDTQYF	TGTGCCAGCAGCTTAGATGGGGCGCGTGATACGCAGTATTTT
few	NA	TRBJ1-5	TRBV6-2/TRBV6-3	CASSYQGIGNQPQHF	TGTGCCAGCAGTTACCAGGGGATCGGGAATCAGCCCCAGCATTTT
NA	NA	TRBJ2-7	TRBV20-1	CSARTPGSLSYEQYF	TGCAGTGCTAGAACTCCCGGCTCCCTCTCCTACGAGCAGTACTTC
NA	TRBD1	TRBJ1-1	TRBV25-1	CASSGRYKDRGVPEAFF	TGTGCCAGCAGTGGGAGATATAAGGACAGGGGAGTGCCTGAAGCTTTCTTT
NA	NA	TRBJ1-1	TRBV27	CASSLIGVGPNTEAFF	TGTGCCAGCAGTTTAATTGGGGTCGGGCCGAACACTGAAGCTTTCTTT
few	TRBD1	TRBJ1-1	TRBV5-8	CASSYRGTTEAFF	TGTGCCAGCAGCTACAGGGGTACCACTGAAGCTTTCTTT
NA	NA	TRBJ2-7	TRBV5-1	CASRVDTVSYEQYF	TGCGCCAGCAGGGTGGACACCGTATCCTACGAGCAGTACTTC
NA	NA	TRBJ2-2	TRBV9	CASSVVMGIGTGELFF	TGTGCCAGCAGCGTAGTCATGGGGATAGGTACCGGGGAGCTGTTTTTT
few	NA	TRBJ1-5	TRBV7-9	CASSLENQPQHF	TGTGCCAGCAGCTTAGAAAATCAGCCCCAGCATTTT
many	NA	TRBJ1-2	TRBV28	CASSFPTFNLSTDRTLLYGYTF	TGTGCCAGCAGTTTTCCCACTTTTAACCTATCGACAGATAGAACCCTCCTCTATGGCTACACCTTC
many	TRBD1	TRBJ2-6	TRBV4-3	CASSQDFTGGSGANVLTF	TGCGCCAGCAGCCAAGATTTCACAGGGGGCTCTGGGGCCAACGTCCTGACTTTC
few	NA	TRBJ2-7	TRBV25-1	CASSLSWGSEQYF	TGTGCCAGCAGTCTCTCCTGGGGGAGCGAGCAGTACTTC
few	NA	TRBJ2-5	TRBV29-1	CSVGPSQETQYF	TGCAGCGTTGGGCCAAGCCAAGAGACCCAGTACTTC
many	NA	TRBJ2-2	TRBV5-1	CASSSPPFGELFF	TGCGCCAGCAGCTCCCCCCCGTTCGGGGAGCTGTTTTTT
NA	NA	TRBJ1-6	TRBV6-6	CASSYRQGDSPLHF	TGTGCCAGCAGTTACCGGCAGGGTGATTCACCCCTCCACTTT
NA	TRBD1	TRBJ1-4	TRBV2	CASSNRDRGVGEKLFF	TGTGCCAGCAGCAACAGAGACAGGGGAGTTGGTGAAAAACTGTTTTTT
NA	TRBD1	TRBJ2-7	TRBV3-1	CASSRTGFNYEQYF	TGTGCCAGCAGCCGGACAGGGTTCAACTACGAGCAGTACTTC
few	TRBD2	TRBJ2-5	TRBV28	CASRRLAGAETQYF	TGTGCCAGCCGAAGACTAGCGGGGGCGGAGACCCAGTACTTC
NA	NA	TRBJ2-2	TRBV7-8	CASSTGPAGVFTGELFF	TGTGCCAGCAGCACAGGGCCGGCGGGGGTGTTCACCGGGGAGCTGTTTTTT
NA	TRBD1	TRBJ2-1	TRBV6-2/TRBV6-3	CASSNRDRGLSEQFF	TGTGCCAGCAGCAACCGGGACAGGGGGCTGAGCGAGCAGTTCTTC
NA	NA	TRBJ1-6	TRBV10-1	CASSEAGAGSPLHF	TGCGCCAGCAGTGAGGCCGGGGCCGGGTCACCCCTCCACTTT
few	TRBD1	TRBJ2-5	TRBV7-7	CASSPGQGPETQYF	TGTGCCAGCAGCCCGGGACAGGGGCCGGAGACCCAGTACTTC
NA	NA	TRBJ1-1	TRBV27	CASSFGRTTEAFF	TGTGCCAGCAGTTTCGGGCGGACAACTGAAGCTTTCTTT
NA	TRBD2	TRBJ2-3	TRBV4-3	CASSPGTSGDTQYF	TGCGCCAGCAGCCCAGGGACTAGCGGGGATACGCAGTATTTT
NA	NA	TRBJ2-3	TRBV4-3	CASSQDVSTDTQYF	TGCGCCAGCAGCCAAGATGTCAGCACAGATACGCAGTATTTT
NA	TRBD2	TRBJ2-7	TRBV10-3	CAISDLRGGSEQYF	TGTGCCATCAGTGATTTGCGGGGGGGAAGTGAGCAGTACTTC
NA	TRBD1	TRBJ2-2	TRBV28	CASSSGGQGSGELFF	TGTGCCAGCAGTTCAGGGGGACAGGGGTCCGGGGAGCTGTTTTTT
few	TRBD2	TRBJ2-1	TRBV7-9	CASSLGTRNNEQFF	TGTGCCAGCAGCTTAGGGACTAGAAACAATGAGCAGTTCTTC
NA	NA	TRBJ2-5	TRBV7-8	CASSLSGKQYF	TGTGCCAGCAGCTTATCTGGGAAACAGTACTTC
many	TRBD1	TRBJ2-4	TRBV7-9	CASSLPGQGFIQYF	TGTGCCAGCAGCTTACCGGGACAGGGATTCATTCAGTACTTC
many	NA	TRBJ1-1	TRBV28	CASGDTLNTEAFF	TGTGCCAGCGGTGACACCCTGAACACTGAAGCTTTCTTT
many	TRBD1	TRBJ1-5	TRBV28	CASISPGQNQPQHF	TGTGCCAGCATCTCCCCGGGACAGAATCAGCCCCAGCATTTT
many	NA	TRBJ2-2	TRBV7-6	CASSLLSAGTITGELFF	TGTGCCAGCAGCTTACTTAGTGCGGGGACAATCACCGGGGAGCTGTTTTTT
NA	NA	TRBJ2-1	TRBV9	CASSAELRAAYNEQFF	TGTGCCAGCAGCGCAGAGCTCAGGGCAGCCTACAATGAGCAGTTCTTC
NA	TRBD2	TRBJ2-3	TRBV7-3	CASSATLAGGRDTQYF	TGTGCCAGCAGCGCCACTTTGGCGGGGGGGCGAGATACGCAGTATTTT
NA	NA	TRBJ1-1	TRBV2	CASRVIQGSTEAFF	TGTGCCAGCAGAGTCATACAGGGATCGACTGAAGCTTTCTTT
many	TRBD1	TRBJ2-1	TRBV4-3	CASSHRDRGRGNEQFF	TGCGCCAGCAGCCACAGGGACAGGGGGCGCGGCAATGAGCAGTTCTTC